A selection of T cell receptor beta chains follows, all from one sample in a study of blood T cell repertoires in COVID-19. Generated by immunoSEQ multiplex PCR, the TCRdb table keeps only in-frame clones and is missing some. The table has about 310,000 clones, 90% seen once. The sample was peripheral blood. These receptors were taken from a woman aged 40 to 55 with COVID-19, enrolled during active disease. Both conserved end residues are part of each CDR3. Fields, in order: D gene, J gene, V gene, clone size, CDR3 protein, CDR3 DNA. The D gene is left open where the match is weak. Not all rows give a size; the values are once, few, many and, for expanded clones, a class.

D: NA; J: TRBJ2-2; V: TRBV7-3; size: NA; CDR3: CASSSPTWTESAGELFF; DNA: TGTGCCAGCAGCTCCCCGACCTGGACAGAATCTGCCGGGGAGCTGTTTTTT
D: NA; J: TRBJ1-1; V: TRBV3-1/TRBV3-2; size: NA; CDR3: CASRPLGTGVQAFF; DNA: TGTGCCAGCAGGCCGTTGGGTACAGGCGTTCAAGCTTTCTTT
D: NA; J: TRBJ1-6; V: TRBV5-4; size: NA; CDR3: CASSLESSYNSPLHF; DNA: TGTGCCAGCAGCTTGGAGAGCTCCTATAATTCACCCCTCCACTTT
D: NA; J: TRBJ1-2; V: TRBV6-2/TRBV6-3; size: NA; CDR3: CASSTNDGDYGYTF; DNA: TGTGCCAGCAGTACCAATGACGGAGACTATGGCTACACCTTC
D: NA; J: TRBJ2-7; V: TRBV2; size: NA; CDR3: CASSELAYEQYF; DNA: TGTGCCAGCAGTGAACTAGCCTACGAGCAGTACTTC
D: TRBD1; J: TRBJ1-1; V: TRBV7-9; size: NA; CDR3: CASSFGQGNTEAFF; DNA: TGTGCCAGCAGCTTTGGACAGGGAAACACTGAAGCTTTCTTT
D: TRBD1; J: TRBJ1-1; V: TRBV11-2; size: NA; CDR3: CASSPQGTGDTEAFF; DNA: TGTGCCAGCAGCCCTCAAGGGACAGGGGACACTGAAGCTTTCTTT
D: NA; J: TRBJ2-2; V: TRBV11-3; size: NA; CDR3: CASSLMTGIGELFF; DNA: TGTGCCAGCAGCCTTATGACGGGAATCGGGGAGCTGTTTTTT
D: TRBD2; J: TRBJ2-5; V: TRBV7-9; size: NA; CDR3: CASSLVLAGPQETQYF; DNA: TGTGCCAGCAGCTTAGTACTAGCGGGGCCCCAAGAGACCCAGTACTTC
D: NA; J: TRBJ1-5; V: TRBV27; size: NA; CDR3: CASSYQGSNNQPQHF; DNA: TGTGCCAGCAGTTATCAGGGATCCAACAATCAGCCCCAGCATTTT
D: NA; J: TRBJ2-2; V: TRBV7-9; size: NA; CDR3: CASSLQRAGELFF; DNA: TGTGCCAGCAGCCTACAGCGGGCCGGGGAGCTGTTTTTT
D: NA; J: TRBJ2-7; V: TRBV15; size: NA; CDR3: CATSRVSGLYTEQYF; DNA: TGTGCCACCAGCAGAGTATCAGGCTTGTACACCGAGCAGTACTTC
D: NA; J: TRBJ2-7; V: TRBV11-2; size: NA; CDR3: CASSPPKGKYEQYF; DNA: TGTGCCAGCAGCCCGCCAAAGGGGAAGTACGAGCAGTACTTC
D: NA; J: TRBJ1-1; V: TRBV27; size: NA; CDR3: CASSLSGGSTEAFF; DNA: TGTGCCAGCAGTTTATCGGGGGGATCCACTGAAGCTTTCTTT
D: NA; J: TRBJ2-6; V: TRBV5-1; size: few; CDR3: CASSANPQGSGANVLTF; DNA: TGCGCCAGCAGCGCAAATCCGCAGGGCTCTGGGGCCAACGTCCTGACTTTC